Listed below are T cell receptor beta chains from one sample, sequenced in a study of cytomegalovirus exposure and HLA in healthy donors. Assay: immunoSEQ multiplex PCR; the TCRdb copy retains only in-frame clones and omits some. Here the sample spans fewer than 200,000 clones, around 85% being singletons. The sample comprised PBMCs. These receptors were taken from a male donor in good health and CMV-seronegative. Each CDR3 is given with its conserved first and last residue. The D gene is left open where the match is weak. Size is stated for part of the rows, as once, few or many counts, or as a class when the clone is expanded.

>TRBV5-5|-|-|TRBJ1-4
TGTGCCAGCAGCTTGACAGGGTTTAATGAAAAACTGTTTTTT
CASSLTGFNEKLFF
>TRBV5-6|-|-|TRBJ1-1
TGTGCCAGCAGCTTCCCCCGGGACATCGTCACTGAAGCTTTCTTT
CASSFPRDIVTEAFF
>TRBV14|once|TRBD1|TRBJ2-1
TGTGCCAGCAGCCAAGTAGGAGACAGGGGATATAATGAGCAGTTCTTC
CASSQVGDRGYNEQFF
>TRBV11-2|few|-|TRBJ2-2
TGTGCCAGCAGCACAACTACGACAGCATTCACCGGGGAGCTGTTTTTT
CASSTTTTAFTGELFF
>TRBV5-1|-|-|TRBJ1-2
TGCGCCAGCAGCCCGGAACCCGGGCAGGGGAGGGATGGCTACACCTTC
CASSPEPGQGRDGYTF
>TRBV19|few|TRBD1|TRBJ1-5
TGTGCCAGTAGAGACAGGGCGGATCAGCCCCAGCATTTT
CASRDRADQPQHF
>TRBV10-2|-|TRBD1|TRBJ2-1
TGCGCCAGCGGTAGACAGGGCTCCTACAATGAGCAGTTCTTC
CASGRQGSYNEQFF
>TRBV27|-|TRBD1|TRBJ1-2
TGTGCCAGCAGTTTCCAGGGACAGGGAGGGTCCTATGGCTACACCTTC
CASSFQGQGGSYGYTF
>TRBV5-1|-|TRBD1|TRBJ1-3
TGCGCCAGCAGCTCGGGACAGGGGGAAGGAAACACCATATATTTT
CASSSGQGEGNTIYF
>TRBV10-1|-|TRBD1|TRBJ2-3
TGCGCCAGCAGCGCTGGACAGGGCGGCACAGATACGCAGTATTTT
CASSAGQGGTDTQYF
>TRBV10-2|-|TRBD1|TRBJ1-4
TGCGCCAGCAGTTCTGGACAGGGGTCAACTAATGAAAAACTGTTTTTT
CASSSGQGSTNEKLFF
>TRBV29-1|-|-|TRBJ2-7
TGCAGCGTTGAGGGAGACTACGAGCAGTACTTC
CSVEGDYEQYF
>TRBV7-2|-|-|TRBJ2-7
TGTGCCAGCAGCGAAAGTGGCGGGCGCTACGAGCAGTACTTC
CASSESGGRYEQYF
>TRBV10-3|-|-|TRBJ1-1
TGTGCCATCAGTGAATATACAGGGCTTGGTGAAGCTTTCTTT
CAISEYTGLGEAFF
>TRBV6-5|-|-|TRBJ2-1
TGTGCCAGCAGCACTACAGGGATAGGCTACAATGAGCAGTTCTTC
CASSTTGIGYNEQFF
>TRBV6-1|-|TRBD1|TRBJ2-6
TGTGCCAGCAGTGAAGTGAGGGACAGGCTCTCTGGGGCCAACGTCCTGACTTTC
CASSEVRDRLSGANVLTF
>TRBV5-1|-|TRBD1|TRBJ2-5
TGCGCCAGCAGTCGGGACAGGGCTGGCGAGACCCAGTACTTC
CASSRDRAGETQYF
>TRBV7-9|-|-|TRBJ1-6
TGTGCCAGCAGCTCGAACTCAGGGGCTGTTTCACCCCTCCACTTT
CASSSNSGAVSPLHF
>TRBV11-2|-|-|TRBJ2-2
TGTGCCAGCAGCTTAGACAGGGCCGAGGAGCTGTTTTTT
CASSLDRAEELFF
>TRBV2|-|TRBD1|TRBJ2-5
TGTGCCAGGGACAGGGGCCAGAGGGGGGAGACCCAGTACTTC
CARDRGQRGETQYF
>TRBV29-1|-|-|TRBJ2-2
TGCAGCGTTCTGGGGGCATGGACCGGGGAGCTGTTTTTT
CSVLGAWTGELFF
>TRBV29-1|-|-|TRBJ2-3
TGCAGCGTTGAACCGCTCGGACATCGTGTGGATACGCAGTATTTT
CSVEPLGHRVDTQYF
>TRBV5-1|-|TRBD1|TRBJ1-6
TGCGCCAGCAGCTTGACCGGGACAGTTAATTCACCCCTCCACTTT
CASSLTGTVNSPLHF
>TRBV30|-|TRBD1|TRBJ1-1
TGTGCCTGGAGTGTACAGGGGGACTTAGCTTTCTTT
CAWSVQGDLAFF
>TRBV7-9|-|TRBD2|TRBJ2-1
TGTGCCAGCAGCCCTAGTTTTGGTCGGGGGGGGAATGAGCAGTTCTTC
CASSPSFGRGGNEQFF
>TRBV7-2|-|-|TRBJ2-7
TGTGCCAGCAGCTTCGCACCAGGGGCCTACGAGCAGTACTTC
CASSFAPGAYEQYF
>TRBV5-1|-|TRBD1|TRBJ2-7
TGCGCCAGCAGGCGGACAGGGAACGAGCAGTACTTC
CASRRTGNEQYF
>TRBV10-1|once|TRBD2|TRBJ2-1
TGCGCCAGCAAACCGGGACTAGCGGGGGGATCCTACAATGAGCAGTTCTTC
CASKPGLAGGSYNEQFF
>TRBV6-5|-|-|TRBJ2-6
TGTGCCAGCAGTTACGAATCGGGCTCTGGGGCCAACGTCCTGACTTTC
CASSYESGSGANVLTF
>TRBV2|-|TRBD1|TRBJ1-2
TGTGCCAACAACCCGATCGGGACAGGGGGTCTCAACTATGGCTACACCTTC
CANNPIGTGGLNYGYTF